This TCR beta chain was obtained from a study of blood T cell repertoires in COVID-19. Germline V lookup: CDR1 SGDLS, CDR2 YYNGEE. The CDR3 consists of 13 residues. Trimming removed 10 bases at V and 7 bases at J, with 18 bases between. As originally analysed: Reference gene primer amplification gave estimated nucleated cell counts. Generated by immunoSEQ multiplex PCR, the TCRdb table keeps only in-frame clones and is missing some. The DNA gave D and trimming, while V, J and clone size come from that table. In the table there are about 350,000 clones, more than 75% of which are singletons. This clonotype was sampled from a woman aged 30 to 39 who had recovered from COVID-19. The specimen sequenced was PBMCs or T cells enriched from blood (not recorded which). V and J are TRBV9 and TRBJ2-1; maybe TRBD2 (7 bases). CDR3 loop: CASTGGHENEQFF. CDR3 nucleotides: TGTGCCTCTACCGGGGGGCACGAGAATGAGCAGTTCTTC.